This T cell receptor (beta chain) was captured in a study of shared clonotypes between healthy human individuals (dated by TCRdb to the early 2020s). Background on the whole study: The cohort comprised two women and a few men aged 18 to 49 years. For each donor, three plates each were used for CD4 naive and CD4 memory, two plates were used for CD8 naive, and one plate was used for CD8 memory. Blood TCR repertoires of five healthy adults were deeply sequenced to estimate repertoire size and the extent of clonotype sharing between individuals. Different laboratories and diverse techniques were used to prepare libraries and sequence TCR repertoires, to increase sequencing depth and limit assay-specific biases. Leukapheresis yielded between about 0.9 and 9 billion PBMCs per donor. On the study overall, not on this receptor specifically: Naive subsets generally had larger estimated clonotype richness than memory subsets. When a handful of donors were compared, the shared fraction of clonotypes was about 5% for naive CD4, around 3.5% for naive CD8, more than 2% for memory CD4, and roughly 0.43% for memory CD8. Sampling was restricted to blood, and TCR repertoires in tissue are likely to differ from TCR repertoires in blood. Because the study included a small number of donors, the genetic and exposure-history diversity represented was limited. Incomplete sequencing was indicated by rarefaction of sorted-subset datasets, despite the large sequencing depth. Pairwise subsampling led to the expectation that sequencing depth would affect the degree of clonotype sharing among donors. Higher generation probabilities were observed for clonotypes shared by all four sorted-subset donors than for non-shared clonotypes.

Note on this clone: Its binding antigen is unknown. No qualities accompany the bases; no much larger clone lies one base away.

Unmatched junction bases come to 3, with V trimmed by 6 bases and J by 0 bases. The CDR3 holds 15 amino acids from the cysteine to the phenylalanine. This entry keeps only the CDR3 DNA: 45 bases, framed from base 1. As encoded in the germline V gene (reference sequence), CDR1 is MNHEY while CDR2 is SMNVEV. Using the deep immunoSEQ assay, multiplex PCR amplified TCR CDR3 regions from genomic DNA. For each cell subset, the extracted genomic DNA was distributed evenly across all wells of several immunoSEQ 96-well plates, and each plate served as one replicate. For sorted subsets, each replicate PCR was loaded with 200 ng genomic DNA, equivalent to 30,000 or so T cell genomes. Purified libraries were quantified with a Qubit 3.0 fluorometer, sized on a Bioanalyzer 2100, and re-quantified with the KAPA Library Quantification kit. Each immunoSEQ 96-well plate was sequenced on its own single-read 150-cycle Illumina NextSeq 550 flow cell. Regarding the original processing steps: Because the immunoSEQ output included only junctional sequences and no quality scores, the filtering could not be the same as the filtering used for full-length reads. Sequences were annotated with PyIR, a Python wrapper for IgBLAST v1.9, and V/J genes and CDR3 were assigned using IMGT germline references. Reads with weak V/J assignments (E-value above 1e-6), missing CDR3, stop codons, out-of-frame junctions, or ambiguous translated residues were removed. A V3J clonotype was defined by an identical inferred V gene, J gene, and CDR3 amino acid sequence. The percentage overlap between two repertoires was calculated by dividing the number of shared unique clonotypes by the size of the smaller repertoire. Three approaches were used to assess repertoire richness: RTK rarefaction, the Chao1 estimator, and Recon v2.1 estimates of unobserved clonotypes. Generation probabilities were computed with OLGA for all TCRbeta clonotypes obtained by the gDNA method from several donors. TCRdb obtained this table from immuneACCESS and retained in-frame rearrangements with V and J assigned. These tables miss some clones; where compared with another copy, unresolved V genes account for less than half of the shortfall, and the remainder is unexplained. V and J calls and clone size come straight from that table; D and trimming were deduced from the DNA. This sample has over a million clones in its table, and 95% to 99% of those were observed once. The top ten clonotypes cover about 0.45% of the sample.

The donors were healthy, HIV-negative adults who had no recently reported acute infections or vaccinations. Every donor was a Caucasian adult living in Nashville, Tennessee, USA. CD4+ T cells were enriched through magnetic negative selection, after which naive cells were positively selected on CD45RA and the remaining negative fraction served as the memory subset. After blood collection by leukapheresis, PBMCs were isolated using Ficoll-Histopaque density gradient centrifugation and then cryopreserved in the vapor phase of liquid nitrogen. Purity and quantity of every magnetically sorted T cell population were checked by analytical flow cytometry. Genomic DNA was isolated from each sorted fraction and quantified by UV absorbance on a Nanodrop 2000c.

Rearrangement joined TRBV27 to TRBJ2-2, and 8 junction bases match TRBD1. Input material: naive CD4+ T cells sorted from blood. Interpreted using the paper, the cell subset or site label stands for: CD45RA+ positively selected. The receptor was isolated from a young man in good health. The sequenced DNA: TGTGCCAGCAGAAGGGACAGGTCGAACACCGGGGAGCTGTTTTTT. The encoded protein is CASRRDRSNTGELFF.